This T cell receptor (beta chain) comes out of a study of response to subunit inactivated influenza vaccine (dated by TCRdb to the late 2010s). For the wider study: Deep quantitative profiling of the T cell receptor repertoire was used in the study to follow responses to a trivalent subunit inactivated influenza vaccine.

Inclusive of the bounding cysteine and phenylalanine, the CDR3 is 15 residues long. The sequence is cut down to CDR3 DNA, 45 bases in frame from base 1. V is clipped by 5 bases and J by 3 bases, and the sequence between their germline boundaries is 17 bases long. CDR1 SGHTA and CDR2 FQGNSA were looked up in the germline V gene. Receptors were amplified or captured by RT-PCR. The sequencing machine was an Illumina HiSeq 2500. TCRdb cleaned the public reads at Q25 with fastp, built clones with MiXCR and kept in-frame beta chains. Here each entry gathers all rows of one CDR3 protein and keeps the most common genes and DNA. The table for this sample lists about 780,000 distinct CDR3 sequences; around 18% of them were counted only once. The top ten hold 9.5% to 13% of the sample. The sample holds a few counts of this clonotype. What antigen it recognizes has not been identified. Base qualities are not at hand, and no much larger clone is one base apart.

Paper-wide results and their limitations: It was suggested by the authors that each seasonal influenza vaccination may recruit only a limited number of new T cells.

This receptor was obtained from a man aged 50 or older who received an inactivated influenza vaccine. Donor details come from another sample of the same person, matched by shared clones. The sample was PBMCs from blood, taken more than 4 days after vaccination. The chain was built from TRBV7-2 and TRBJ2-7; the best D guess is TRBD2, with 6 bases matching. This receptor carries the CDR3 CASSPVASANYEQYF. Read as DNA, the sequence is TGTGCCAGCAGCCCGGTGGCTAGCGCAAACTACGAGCAGTACTTC.